The present TCR beta chain was sequenced within a study of CD8 T cells in Susac syndrome. Study results and caveats: It was acknowledged in the study that the number of individuals who were included in its TCR sequencing and HLA analysis was relatively small.

Germline assignment: CDR1 KGHSH and CDR2 LQKENI. V was clipped by 1 base and J by 4 bases, with 10 bases between them. This CDR3 is built from 14 residues. About this clonotype: The antigen remains undetermined.

RNA, at about 0.45 to 1 ug, was reverse transcribed with random hexamers. An immunoSEQ multiplex PCR generated amplified TCR beta CDR3 products spanning 54 Vbeta and 13 Jbeta. MiXCR was run by TCRdb on the immunoSEQ multiplex PCR reads, yielding one entry per CDR3 protein. The sample shows over 100,000 distinct CDR3 sequences, approximately 96% of them seen only once. The receptor was derived from a human donor in good health. What was sequenced was CD4+ T cells from PBMCs. The chain uses TRBV18 and TRBJ2-5, with a possible D match to TRBD2 (5 bases). CDR3 sequence (DNA): TGTGCCAGCTCACCACGGAGAAGCGGAGAGACCCAGTACTTC. It encodes CASSPRRSGETQYF.